This T cell receptor (beta chain) originates from a study of control samples from healthy donors and cancer patients. This clone was recorded once. CDR1 is KGHSH and CDR2 is LQKENI in the germline V gene. With 6 bases removed from V and 0 bases from J, the gap between germline ends came to 12 bases. The length of the CDR3 is 15 residues. TCRdb's table, derived via immunoSEQ multiplex PCR, lists solely in-frame clones and lacks some. The data hold some 140,000 clones, with 88% observed a single time. What was sequenced was blood. V is TRBV18 and J is TRBJ1-3, with D unclear. The sequence came from a woman aged 25 to 39 in good health. CDR3 coding DNA: TGTGCCAGCTCCCCTACAGTTTTCTCTGGAAACACCATATATTTT. Protein sequence: CASSPTVFSGNTIYF.